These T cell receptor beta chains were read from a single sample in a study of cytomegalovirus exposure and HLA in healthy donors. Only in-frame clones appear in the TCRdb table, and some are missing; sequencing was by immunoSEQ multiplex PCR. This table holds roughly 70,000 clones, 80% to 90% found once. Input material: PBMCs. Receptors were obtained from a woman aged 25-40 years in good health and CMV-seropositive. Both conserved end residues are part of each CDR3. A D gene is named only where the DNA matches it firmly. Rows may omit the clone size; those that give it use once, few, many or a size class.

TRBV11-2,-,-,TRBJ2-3,CASSDGSVADTQYF,TGTGCCAGCAGCGACGGGAGTGTGGCAGATACGCAGTATTTT
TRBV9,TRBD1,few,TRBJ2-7,CASSLGDRDYEQYF,TGTGCCAGCAGCCTTGGGGACAGGGACTACGAGCAGTACTTC
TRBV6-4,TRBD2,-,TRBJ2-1,CASSDSKRRASGIFSNEQFF,TGTGCCAGCAGTGACTCGAAGAGGAGAGCTAGCGGGATCTTCTCGAATGAGCAGTTCTTC
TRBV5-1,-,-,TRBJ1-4,CASSLLGANNEKLFF,TGCGCCAGCAGCTTGTTAGGGGCCAATAATGAAAAACTGTTTTTT
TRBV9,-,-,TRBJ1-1,CASSVPDMDTEAFF,TGTGCCAGCAGCGTACCGGACATGGACACTGAAGCTTTCTTT
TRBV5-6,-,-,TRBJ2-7,CASSHYDRYEQYF,TGTGCCAGCAGCCACTACGACAGATACGAGCAGTACTTC
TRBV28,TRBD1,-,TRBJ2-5,CASRNPSGGQETQYF,TGTGCCAGCAGGAACCCTTCAGGGGGCCAAGAGACCCAGTACTTC
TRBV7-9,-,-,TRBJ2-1,CASSVEEQFF,TGTGCCAGCAGCGTGGAGGAGCAGTTCTTC
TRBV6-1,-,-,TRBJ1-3,CASGGVNGNTIYF,TGTGCCAGCGGTGGAGTGAATGGAAACACCATATATTTT
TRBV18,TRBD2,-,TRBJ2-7,CASSQGPGTSEYEQYF,TGTGCCAGCTCCCAAGGACCCGGGACTAGCGAGTACGAGCAGTACTTC
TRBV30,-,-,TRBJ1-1,CAWSVRENTEAFF,TGTGCCTGGAGTGTCAGGGAGAACACTGAAGCTTTCTTT
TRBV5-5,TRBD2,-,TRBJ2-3,CASSLETSSTDTQYF,TGTGCCAGCAGCTTGGAGACTAGCAGCACAGATACGCAGTATTTT
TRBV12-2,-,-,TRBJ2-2,CASRLKIVSGRNTGELFF,TGTGCAAGTCGCTTGAAGATCGTTAGCGGGAGAAACACCGGGGAGCTGTTTTTT
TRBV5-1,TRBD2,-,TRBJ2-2,CASSLALTVGGRLPGELFF,TGCGCCAGCAGCTTGGCCTTGACGGTCGGCGGGAGGCTACCAGGGGAGCTGTTTTTT
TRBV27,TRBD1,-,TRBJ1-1,CASSLSRTGWAFF,TGTGCCAGCAGTTTATCCCGGACAGGGTGGGCTTTCTTT
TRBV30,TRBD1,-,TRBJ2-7,CAWSHDRVEQYF,TGTGCCTGGAGTCACGACAGGGTGGAGCAGTACTTC
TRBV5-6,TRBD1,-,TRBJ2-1,CASRPGNRGYSEQFF,TGTGCCAGCAGACCCGGAAACAGGGGCTATAGTGAGCAGTTCTTC
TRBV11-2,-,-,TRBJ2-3,CASTLDGDTQYF,TGTGCCAGCACCCTAGACGGAGATACGCAGTATTTT
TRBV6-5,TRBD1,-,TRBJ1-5,CASSSRQGGNQPQHF,TGTGCCAGCAGTTCCCGACAGGGTGGCAATCAGCCCCAGCATTTT
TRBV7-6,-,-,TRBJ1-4,CASSLGAATNEKLFF,TGTGCCAGCAGCTTGGGGGCCGCAACTAATGAAAAACTGTTTTTT
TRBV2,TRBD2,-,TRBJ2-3,CASSTDGLAISTDTQYF,TGTGCCAGCAGTACTGATGGACTAGCGATAAGCACAGATACGCAGTATTTT
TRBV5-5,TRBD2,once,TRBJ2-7,CASSSQSGTGGVYEQYF,TGTGCCAGCAGCTCACAAAGCGGGACCGGGGGGGTATACGAGCAGTACTTC
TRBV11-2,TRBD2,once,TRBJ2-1,CASSLGAGFYNEQFF,TGTGCCAGCAGCTTAGGAGCGGGATTTTACAATGAGCAGTTCTTC
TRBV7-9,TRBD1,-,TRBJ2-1,CASRSQGGDNNEQFF,TGTGCCAGCAGATCACAGGGGGGCGATAACAATGAGCAGTTCTTC
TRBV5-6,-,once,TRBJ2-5,CASSSPGQKETQYF,TGTGCCAGCAGCTCACCTGGGCAGAAAGAGACCCAGTACTTC
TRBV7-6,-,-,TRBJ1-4,CASSLEQGLSNEKLFF,TGTGCCAGCAGCTTAGAACAGGGTTTGTCTAATGAAAAACTGTTTTTT
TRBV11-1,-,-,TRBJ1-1,CASRPEPTSPSEAFF,TGTGCCAGTCGTCCAGAACCCACCTCTCCCTCCGAAGCTTTCTTT
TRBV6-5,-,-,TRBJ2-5,CASSDEGPGGAQYF,TGTGCCAGCAGCGACGAGGGACCCGGCGGGGCCCAGTACTTC
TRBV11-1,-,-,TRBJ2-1,CASSLQGLLYNEQFF,TGTGCCAGCAGCTTGCAGGGTCTACTCTACAATGAGCAGTTCTTC
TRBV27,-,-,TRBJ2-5,CASTRVQETQYF,TGTGCCAGCACGAGGGTCCAAGAGACCCAGTACTTC
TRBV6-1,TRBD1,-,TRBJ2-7,CASSGDRGFSYEQYF,TGTGCCAGCAGTGGGGACAGGGGCTTCTCCTACGAGCAGTACTTC
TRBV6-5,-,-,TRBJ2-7,CASSPPGSGEQYF,TGTGCCAGCAGTCCCCCAGGGTCGGGCGAGCAGTACTTC
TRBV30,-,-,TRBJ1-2,CAWSVRGFYGYTF,TGTGCCTGGAGTGTACGGGGATTCTATGGCTACACCTTC
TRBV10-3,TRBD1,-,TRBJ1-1,CAISGGTGGTNPEAFF,TGTGCCATCAGTGGGGGGACAGGGGGCACCAACCCCGAAGCTTTCTTT
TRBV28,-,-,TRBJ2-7,CASSNTHRSYEQYF,TGTGCCAGCAGTAACACCCACAGATCCTACGAGCAGTACTTC
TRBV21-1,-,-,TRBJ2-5,CASSKARGGRETQYF,TGTGCCAGCAGCAAAGCGAGGGGAGGGAGGGAGACCCAGTACTTC
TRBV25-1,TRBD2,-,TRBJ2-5,CASSELGGNGETQYF,TGTGCCAGCAGTGAATTGGGGGGGAACGGGGAGACCCAGTACTTC
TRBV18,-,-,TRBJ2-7,CASSPGTRPYEQYF,TGTGCCAGCTCACCAGGGACAAGACCCTACGAGCAGTACTTC
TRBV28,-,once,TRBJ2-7,CASQTVRSYEQYF,TGTGCCAGCCAGACAGTCCGGTCCTACGAGCAGTACTTC
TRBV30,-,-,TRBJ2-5,CAWSYQGPEAQYF,TGTGCCTGGAGTTATCAGGGCCCCGAGGCCCAGTACTTC
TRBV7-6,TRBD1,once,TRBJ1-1,CASSLTAGGESSTEAFF,TGTGCCAGCAGCTTAACGGCAGGGGGCGAAAGTAGCACTGAAGCTTTCTTT
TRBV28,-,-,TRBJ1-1,CASRRGNTEAFF,TGTGCCTCGAGGCGGGGGAACACTGAAGCTTTCTTT
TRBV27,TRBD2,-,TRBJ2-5,CASSFRRASGRKQETQYF,TGTGCCAGCAGTTTTCGTCGAGCTAGCGGGAGAAAACAAGAGACCCAGTACTTC
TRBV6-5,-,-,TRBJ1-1,CASSYGQGLRAEAFF,TGTGCCAGCAGTTATGGGCAGGGACTGCGGGCTGAAGCTTTCTTT
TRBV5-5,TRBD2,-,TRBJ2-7,CASSRLAGAGINEQYF,TGTGCCAGCAGCCGACTAGCGGGAGCAGGGATCAACGAGCAGTACTTC
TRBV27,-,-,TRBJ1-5,CASSFGQGKQPQHF,TGTGCCAGCAGTTTTGGGCAGGGGAAACAGCCCCAGCATTTT
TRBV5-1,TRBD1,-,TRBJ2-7,CASSLGSGVRQGYEQYF,TGCGCCAGCAGCTTGGGGTCTGGGGTTAGACAGGGCTACGAGCAGTACTTC
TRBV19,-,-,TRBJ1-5,CASSSRRGNQPQHF,TGTGCCAGTAGTAGCCGACGGGGCAATCAGCCCCAGCATTTT
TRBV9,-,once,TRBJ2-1,CASSVGGWEWIEQFF,TGTGCCAGCAGCGTCGGAGGGTGGGAGTGGATTGAGCAGTTCTTC
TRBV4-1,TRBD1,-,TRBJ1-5,CASSHPGQGGNQPQHF,TGCGCCAGCAGCCATCCGGGACAGGGGGGCAATCAGCCCCAGCATTTT
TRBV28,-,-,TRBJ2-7,CASSLPSEQYF,TGTGCCAGCAGTTTACCTAGCGAGCAGTACTTC
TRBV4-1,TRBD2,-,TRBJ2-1,CASSPRGLAGDGQFF,TGCGCCAGCAGCCCGAGGGGACTAGCGGGAGATGGGCAGTTCTTC
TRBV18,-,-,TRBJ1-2,CASSPTPGGPAGGYTF,TGTGCCAGCTCACCAACACCGGGGGGACCTGCGGGAGGCTACACCTTC
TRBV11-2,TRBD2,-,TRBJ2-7,CASSLLTLAENEQYF,TGTGCCAGCAGCTTATTAACCCTAGCGGAGAACGAGCAGTACTTC
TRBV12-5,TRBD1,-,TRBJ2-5,CASGSQEKDRGQETQYF,TGTGCTAGTGGTTCCCAAGAAAAAGACAGGGGCCAAGAGACCCAGTACTTC
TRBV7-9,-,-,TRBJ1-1,CASGSQGTEAFF,TGTGCCAGCGGGTCCCAGGGGACTGAAGCTTTCTTT
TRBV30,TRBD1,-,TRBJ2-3,CAWSPGQGRTDTQYF,TGTGCCTGGAGTCCGGGACAGGGGCGCACAGATACGCAGTATTTT
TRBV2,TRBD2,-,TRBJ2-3,CASSMSRSGGGDTQYF,TGTGCCAGCAGTATGAGTAGGTCGGGAGGGGGGGATACGCAGTATTTT
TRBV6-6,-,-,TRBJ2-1,CASKLASDEQFF,TGTGCCAGCAAGCTAGCAAGCGATGAGCAGTTCTTC